Listed below are T cell receptor beta chains from one sample, sequenced in a study of T-cell reconstitution after alpha-beta-depleted transplantation in children. One entry per CDR3 protein, called by TCRdb with MiXCR from the PCR reads. The data show 500,000 to 650,000 distinct CDR3 sequences, 13% seen once. The sample in question was PBMCs, mostly from graft donor cells, obtained 360 days after TCRalphabeta/CD19-depleted stem cell transplant. These receptor sequences come from a male patient younger than 18 who had a stem cell transplant for acute myeloid leukemia, so the T cells may come from the graft donor. Both conserved end residues are part of each CDR3. The D gene is left open where the match is weak. Only part of the rows carry a size: once, few, many, or a class if the clone is expanded.

abundance	j_gene	d_gene	v_gene	CDR3nt	CDR3aa
.	TRBJ2-7	.	TRBV4-3	TGCGCCAGCAGCCGGGGAGCAGGGGAAACCTACGAGCAGTACTTC	CASSRGAGETYEQYF
many	TRBJ1-5	.	TRBV12-3/TRBV12-4	TGTGCCAGCAGTTTCAGCGATCAGCCCCAGCATTTT	CASSFSDQPQHF
few	TRBJ1-2	.	TRBV27	TGTGCCAGCAGTTTTATCTCTATACCCCTGTCCGGAGCTAACTATGGCTACACCTTC	CASSFISIPLSGANYGYTF
.	TRBJ2-6	.	TRBV15	TGTGCCACCAGCAGAGATGACCTTAGCTCTGGGGCCAACGTCCTGACTTTC	CATSRDDLSSGANVLTF
few	TRBJ2-6	TRBD1	TRBV6-2/TRBV6-3	TGTGCCAGCAGTTACTATCCGGGACAGGGGGGTCCCTGGGCCAACGTCCTGACTTTC	CASSYYPGQGGPWANVLTF
.	TRBJ2-1	TRBD2	TRBV29-1	TGCAGCGTTGCGGGACTAGCGGGAGGCCCACTCCGGTTCTTC	CSVAGLAGGPLRFF
.	TRBJ2-7	.	TRBV28	TGTGCCAGCAGTTTATTTGGTAGCGGAATCCACTACGAGCAGTACTTC	CASSLFGSGIHYEQYF
many	TRBJ2-1	TRBD2	TRBV12-3/TRBV12-4	TGTGCCAGCAGGCTTCTAGCGGGCGGGTTTCGGGAGCAGTTCTTC	CASRLLAGGFREQFF
.	TRBJ2-2	.	TRBV20-1	TGCAGTGTTCCGAAGCGGACACTGAACACCGGGGAGCTGTTTTTT	CSVPKRTLNTGELFF
.	TRBJ1-3	.	TRBV28	TGTGCCAGCAGTCCCCCAGGGATACGGAACACCATATATTTT	CASSPPGIRNTIYF
.	TRBJ2-7	.	TRBV24-1	TGTGCCACCAGTGAAACCGACAGGGAGGTGGGGGAGCAGTACTTC	CATSETDREVGEQYF
few	TRBJ2-1	.	TRBV7-8	TGTGCCAGCAGCCCGAGAGCCCCGGATGGTGAGCAGTTCTTC	CASSPRAPDGEQFF
.	TRBJ2-2	TRBD2	TRBV7-2	TGTGCCAGCAGCTTAGCGGGACTAGCGGGAGCCGGGGAGCTGTTTTTT	CASSLAGLAGAGELFF
many	TRBJ2-3	TRBD2	TRBV5-1	TGCGCCAGCAGCCCGGGACTAGCGGGAGGGCCCACAGATACGCAGTATTTT	CASSPGLAGGPTDTQYF
few	TRBJ2-2	.	TRBV9	TGTGCCAGCAGCGTAGGCCTTGAGGGTCCCACCGGGGAGCTGTTTTTT	CASSVGLEGPTGELFF
.	TRBJ2-7	.	TRBV28	TGTGCCAGCAGGACCTCCGTCCCCCTTTACGAGCAGTACTTC	CASRTSVPLYEQYF
many	TRBJ2-3	TRBD1	TRBV11-2	TGTGCCAGCAGCTCAGAAAGATATAACAGGGGAGGCACAGATACGCAGTATTTT	CASSSERYNRGGTDTQYF
few	TRBJ2-7	TRBD1	TRBV30	TGTGCCTGGAGTCCCCGACAGGGATATGTCGAGCAGTACTTC	CAWSPRQGYVEQYF
many	TRBJ2-1	TRBD2	TRBV9	TGTGCCAGCAGCGTAGCTGGTAGCGGGACGTCTTACAATGAGCAGTTCTTC	CASSVAGSGTSYNEQFF
few	TRBJ1-1	.	TRBV15	TGTGCCACCAGCAGAGGTGGCAGGTTGAACACTGAAGCTTTCTTT	CATSRGGRLNTEAFF
few	TRBJ2-2	.	TRBV7-9	TGTGCCAGCAGCTCAGACAGTACCGGGGAGCTGTTTTTT	CASSSDSTGELFF
few	TRBJ2-3	TRBD2	TRBV27	TGTGCCAGCAGTTTGGCCGGGACTAGCGGGAGATGGAATACGCAGTATTTT	CASSLAGTSGRWNTQYF
many	TRBJ2-7	TRBD1	TRBV6-2/TRBV6-3	TGTGCCAGCAGTTATCCGGACAGGGTAGCCTACGAGCAGTACTTC	CASSYPDRVAYEQYF
few	TRBJ2-4	TRBD1	TRBV28	TGTGCCAGCAGTTTAGGGACAGGGTCCTACCCGACCTTAGCCAAAAACATTCAGTACTTC	CASSLGTGSYPTLAKNIQYF
.	TRBJ2-1	TRBD2	TRBV4-1	TGCGCCAGCAGCCAAATAGATAGCGGGCCCCCCTACAATGAGCAGTTCTTC	CASSQIDSGPPYNEQFF
.	TRBJ1-2	.	TRBV10-3	TGTGCCATCAGTGAGCAACGGGACCGGTACTATGGCTACACCTTC	CAISEQRDRYYGYTF
many	TRBJ2-1	.	TRBV24-1	TGTGCCACCAGTCTGGGCCCGAGTATCAATGAGCAGTTCTTC	CATSLGPSINEQFF
many	TRBJ2-1	TRBD2	TRBV7-2	TGTGCCAGCAGCCCCCCAGCGGGAGCCTACAATGAGCAGTTCTTC	CASSPPAGAYNEQFF
.	TRBJ2-1	TRBD2	TRBV7-8	TGTGCCAGCAGCTTAGCTCTAGCGGGACCCCCGAGTTCGTTCTTC	CASSLALAGPPSSFF
.	TRBJ2-1	TRBD2	TRBV7-3	TGTGCCAGCAGCTTAAATCAGCGGGGTCCGGAGCAGTTCTTC	CASSLNQRGPEQFF
many	TRBJ2-7	TRBD2	TRBV2	TGTGCCAGCAGTGCAATAGCGGGAGAACACTACGAGCAGTACTTC	CASSAIAGEHYEQYF
.	TRBJ2-3	TRBD2	TRBV20-1	TGCAGTGCTAGGCTTGTGATGGGGGGAGGGCTGGCAGATACGCAGTATTTT	CSARLVMGGGLADTQYF
many	TRBJ2-4	.	TRBV7-2	TGTGCCAGCAGCTTAGCGGGATCCCCCTACTTC	CASSLAGSPYF
few	TRBJ2-4	.	TRBV12-3/TRBV12-4	TGTGCCAGCAGTTTAGGGACTCCCAAAAACATTCAGTACTTC	CASSLGTPKNIQYF
.	TRBJ1-3	.	TRBV6-1	TGTGCCAGCAGTGAAGGACAAGCAGGGACAGGAAACACCATATATTTT	CASSEGQAGTGNTIYF
.	TRBJ2-7	.	TRBV4-2	TGTGCCAGCAGCCAAGCAGCGATCCCCTACGAGCAGTACTTC	CASSQAAIPYEQYF